The table lists the clone carrying this T cell receptor (beta chain) with a count of one. What it binds is unknown. Culture lasted 10 days before CD4+ T cell isolation. It was two doses of either the BNT162b2 or mRNA-1273 vaccine that participants received. Nucleocapsid antibodies were negative in the vaccine recipients, who had never had SARS-CoV-2 infection. Half the medium was swapped for IL-2 medium on days 3 and 7. This table comes from immunoSEQ multiplex PCR, and its TCRdb copy is limited to in-frame clones, with some not included. The repertoire holds some 40,000 clones, with around two thirds as singletons. The data originate from a study of vaccination effects on CD4 cells after COVID-19. Study-wide context: The second dose preceded post-vaccine samples by a median of 72 days.

Trimming pared 1 base from V and 4 bases from J, leaving 10 bases between. Looked up from germline, CDR1 is SGHAT and CDR2 is FQNNGV. The CDR3 is 14 amino acids. The sample in question was CD4+ T cells from PBMCs cultured without peptide, obtained after COVID-19 vaccination. The chain uses TRBV11-2 and TRBJ2-5; a possible D gene is TRBD2 (5 bases). The TCR comes from a human donor who received a COVID-19 vaccine. The CDR3 is CASSLGASLETQYF. The CDR3 DNA reads as TGTGCCAGCAGCTTAGGGGCTAGCTTAGAGACCCAGTACTTC. The full variable domain, rest sourced from reference TRBV11-2 and TRBJ2-5, is EAGVAQSPRYKIIEKRQSVAFWCNPISGHATLYWYQQILGQGPKLLIQFQNNGVVDDSQLPKDRFSAERLKGVDSTLKIQPAKLEDSAVYLCASSLGASLETQYFGPGTRLLVL.